Below are 19 T cell receptor beta chains sequenced from a single sample in a study of blood T cells in healthy people across ages. It was with a sample-barcoded 5' primer and a J-beta primer mix that a second PCR of about 6 to 12 cycles was run. TCRdb passed the 5' RACE reads through MiXCR, listing each CDR3 protein once. Of about 670,000 distinct CDR3 sequences in the sample, roughly 41% were seen once. Sequencing input: blood. These receptors were collected from a man older than 75 in good health.

V usage is TRBV6-5 and J usage is TRBJ2-2, with 9 nucleotides matching TRBD1. Germline-derived CDR1 and CDR2 are MNHEY and SVGAGI. This CDR3 spans 15 amino acids. J was trimmed by 5 bases and V by 7 bases; bases with no gene match: 8. The CDR3 region is CASTSDRGRTGELFF. The CDR3 DNA is TGTGCCAGCACCTCGGACAGGGGTAGGACCGGGGAGCTGTTTTTT.

This chain links TRBV20-1 with TRBJ2-3, with 9 bases that match TRBD2. The CDR3 runs 17 residues. The V gene end was trimmed by 4 bases and the J gene end by 3 bases; junction bases not matched to a gene: 14. Germline CDR1 reads DFQATT; CDR2 reads SNEGSKA (reference sequence). The CDR3, as DNA: TGCAGTGCTACCCATCATAGGCTAGCGGGGACGACAGATACGCAGTATTTT. Its protein is CSATHHRLAGTTDTQYF.

The chain links TRBV30 to TRBJ2-7; D may be TRBD1 (5 bases). Germline V CDR1 and CDR2: GTSNPN, SVGIG (reference sequence). Trimming took 0 bases from V and 5 from J, leaving 5 bases between them. The CDR3 runs to 11 residues. CDR3 in amino acids: CAWSVGDEQYF. In DNA form, the CDR3 reads TGTGCCTGGAGTGTAGGGGACGAGCAGTACTTC.

The chain joins TRBV5-1 to TRBJ2-3; the match to TRBD1 covers 10 bases. The CDR3 spans 15 residues. Germline V gives CDR1 SGHRS, CDR2 YFSETQ. V lost 4 bases, J lost 3 bases, and 5 bases stayed unmatched. CDR3 bases: TGCGCCAGCAGCCGCCAGGGACAGGGGACAGATACGCAGTATTTT. Translation: CASSRQGQGTDTQYF.

The chain uses TRBV20-1 and TRBJ2-1; D perhaps matches TRBD1 (6 bases). The J call may be faulty, since TRBJ2-7 better matches the DNA end. CDR1 DFQATT and CDR2 SNEGSKA come from the germline V gene (reference sequence). The CDR3 has 16 residues. The CDR3 is CSARDGRGRSYNEQYF. In DNA, the CDR3 is TGCAGTGCTAGAGATGGCAGGGGACGCTCCTACAATGAGCAGTACTTC.

The rearrangement uses TRBV6-2 or TRBV6-3 and TRBJ2-7, with D uncertain. The germline V gene has CDR1 MNHEY and CDR2 SVGEGT. CDR3 length equals 15 residues. The V and J ends lost 8 bases and 1 base respectively, with 18 bases between them. CDR3 protein: CASAVDPQSSYEQYF. The CDR3 DNA sequence: TGTGCCAGCGCAGTCGACCCTCAGAGTTCCTACGAGCAGTACTTC.

DNA for the CDR3: TGCAGTGCTAGAGAATGGTCGGGCCTGGGAGCTTTCTTT. It codes for CSAREWSGLGAFF. This chain uses TRBV20-1 with TRBJ1-1; no clear D gene. Trimming stripped 0 bases from V and 10 bases from J, with 15 bases between. Germline assignment: CDR1 DFQATT and CDR2 SNEGSKA (reference sequence). CDR3 length equals 13 residues.

This clonotype appeared many times. The chain recombines TRBV19 with TRBJ2-5, with D perhaps matching TRBD1 (6 bases). Trimming pared 4 bases from V and 0 bases from J, leaving 9 bases between. Germline CDR1 LNHDA, CDR2 SQIVND (reference sequence). This CDR3 spans 14 amino acids. In nucleotides, the CDR3 is TGTGCCAGTAGTAAAGGGGGACACCAAGAGACCCAGTACTTC. Protein product: CASSKGGHQETQYF.

The chain links TRBV7-2 to TRBJ1-1; D uncertain. The CDR3 extends over 16 amino acids. Germline CDR1 SGHTA, CDR2 FQGNSA. V was cut by 0 bases and J by 0 bases, with 11 bases left in between. The chain's CDR3 is CASSLALGLMNTEAFF. The CDR3 nucleotides are TGTGCCAGCAGCTTAGCGCTGGGCCTGATGAACACTGAAGCTTTCTTT.

This clonotype was recorded many times. The chain couples TRBV20-1 to TRBJ2-7, with D perhaps matching TRBD1 (5 bases). The CDR3 runs to 12 residues. The germline V gene encodes CDR1 DFQATT and CDR2 SNEGSKA (reference sequence). Deletions cut 1 base from V and 2 bases from J, with 6 bases between. The CDR3 region is CSARVRAYEQYF. Here the CDR3 DNA reads TGCAGTGCTAGAGTCAGGGCCTACGAGCAGTACTTC.

This clonotype was observed a few times. J is TRBJ1-1 and V is TRBV7-2; D not certain. Germline CDR1 and CDR2: SGHTA and FQGNSA. This CDR3 spans 14 amino acids. Between the trimmed V and J ends, which lost 5 bases and 3 bases, there was a span of 13 bases. This CDR3 reads CASSARLTDTEAFF. CDR3 nucleotides: TGTGCCAGCAGCGCCCGGCTTACCGACACTGAAGCTTTCTTT.

This clonotype was seen more than once but under ten times. This chain uses TRBV20-1 with TRBJ2-5; TRBD2 aligns across 11 bases. CDR3 length: 17 amino acids. Germline V gene lookup returns CDR1 DFQATT and CDR2 SNEGSKA (reference sequence). Trimming cost V 1 base and J 1 base; bases outside gene matches: 8. This CDR3 is CSARGGTSGRRQETQYF. The DNA for the CDR3 is TGCAGTGCTAGAGGCGGGACTAGCGGTAGACGCCAAGAGACCCAGTACTTC.

Comment on this clonotype: At one of its ends the junction is not consistent with the germline gene, which may arise from a read error. This chain links TRBV7-3 with TRBJ2-5; TRBD1 matches at 7 bases. The CDR3 sequence is 15 residues long. Germline values: CDR1 SGHTA, CDR2 FQGTGA. The CDR3 nucleotides are TGTACCAGCAGCCGACAACAGACAGGGACGAATGAGCAGTACTTC. Translating gives CTSSRQQTGTNEQYF.

This clonotype was seen a few times. The chain combines TRBV5-6 with TRBJ2-3; 8 bases match TRBD1. Trimming removed 3 bases from V and 11 bases from J; junction bases left unmatched: 8. Germline values: CDR1 SGHDT, CDR2 YYEEEE. This CDR3 has 13 residues. The chain's CDR3 is CASSSLQGGGQYF. CDR3 coding DNA: TGTGCCAGCAGCTCCCTACAGGGGGGAGGGCAGTATTTT.

This chain connects TRBV9 to TRBJ2-1; D ambiguous. CDR3 size: 15 residues. V was clipped by 4 bases and J by 8 bases, with 19 bases between them. Germline loops: CDR1 SGDLS, CDR2 YYNGEE. CDR3 sequence: CASSPGFRSVHEQFF. The DNA of the CDR3 is TGTGCCAGCAGCCCAGGTTTTCGGTCAGTACATGAGCAGTTCTTC. Using reference TRBV9 and TRBJ2-1 for the parts outside the CDR3, the full variable domain is DSGVTQTPKHLITATGQRVTLRCSPRSGDLSVYWYQQSLDQGLQFLIQYYNGEERAKGNILERFSAQQFPDLHSELNLSSLELGDSALYFCASSPGFRSVHEQFFGPGTRLTVL.

V is TRBV7-8 and J is TRBJ2-7; the D is unclear. The CDR3 is 13 residues long. CDR1 and CDR2 from the germline V gene are SGHVS and FQNEAQ. Trimming shortened V by 5 bases and J by 4 bases, and 12 bases separated the two germline ends. The CDR3 spells CASSPILAYEQYF. The CDR3 DNA is TGTGCCAGCAGCCCCATCCTCGCATACGAGCAGTACTTC. Together with reference TRBV7-8 and TRBJ2-7, the CDR3 gives the full variable domain: GAGVSQSPRYKVAKRGQDVALRCDPISGHVSLFWYQQALGQGPEFLTYFQNEAQLDKSGLPSDRFFAERPEGSVSTLKIQRTQQEDSAVYLCASSPILAYEQYFGPGTRLTVT.

The chain links TRBV4-2 to TRBJ1-6; TRBD1 matches at 7 bases. V gave up 1 base and J gave up 7 bases; unmatched junction bases: 7. The CDR3 runs 16 residues. Germline CDR1 is LGHNA and CDR2 is YNFKEQ. The DNA of the CDR3 is TGTGCCAGCAGCCAAGTGGGAGCAGGGGGGAATTCACCCCTCCACTTT. Translated: CASSQVGAGGNSPLHF.

CDR3 loop: CASSLGSAGVTDTQYF. The CDR3 coding sequence is TGCGCCAGCAGCTTGGGGTCGGCAGGGGTGACAGATACGCAGTATTTT. The genes are TRBV5-1 and TRBJ2-3, with D possibly being TRBD1 (6 bases). Germline CDR1 is SGHRS and CDR2 is YFSETQ. V was cut by 0 bases and J by 3 bases, with 14 bases left in between. The CDR3 runs to 16 residues.

This rearrangement joins TRBV10-1 to TRBJ2-1; D uncertain. Germline-derived CDR1 and CDR2 are WNHNN and SYGVQD (reference sequence). CDR3 size: 12 residues. Trimming removed 6 bases from V and 6 bases from J, with 9 bases in between. CDR3 in DNA: TGCGCCAGCAGGGGAACGGGCAATGAGCAGTTCTTC. This encodes CASRGTGNEQFF.